This TCR beta chain is from a study of beta chain features in type 1 diabetes. J was trimmed by 2 bases and V by 5 bases; bases with no gene match: 9. The CDR3 sequence is 15 residues long. Germline V gives CDR1 MNHEY, CDR2 SMNVEV (reference sequence). Since all of the isolated RNA was reverse transcribed, expressed TCRB transcripts were what got sequenced. Measured with immunoSEQ multiplex PCR; TCRdb has only the in-frame clones, and not every one. The table records about 230,000 clones, about 10% of them present only once. The sequenced sample was naive CD4+ T cells from blood. The receptor was derived from a woman aged 18 to 35 in good health. The J gene is TRBJ2-7, the V gene TRBV27; 7 bases agree with TRBD1. This chain's CDR3 is CASSPRDRTTYEQYF. Written as DNA, the CDR3 is TGTGCCAGCAGTCCCCGGGACAGAACTACCTACGAGCAGTACTTC.